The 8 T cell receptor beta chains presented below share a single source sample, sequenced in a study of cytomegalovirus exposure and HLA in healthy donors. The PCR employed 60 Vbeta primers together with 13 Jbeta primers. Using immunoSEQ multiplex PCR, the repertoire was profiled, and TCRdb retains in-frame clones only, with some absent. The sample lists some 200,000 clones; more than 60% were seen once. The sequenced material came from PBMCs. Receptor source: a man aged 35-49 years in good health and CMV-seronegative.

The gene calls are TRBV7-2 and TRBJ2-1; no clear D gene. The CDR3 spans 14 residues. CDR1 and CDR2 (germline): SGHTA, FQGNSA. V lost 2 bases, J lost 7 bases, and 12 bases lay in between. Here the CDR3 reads CASSLNRLQNEQFF. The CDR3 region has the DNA TGTGCCAGCAGCTTAAACCGTCTTCAGAATGAGCAGTTCTTC. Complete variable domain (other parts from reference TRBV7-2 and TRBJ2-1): GAGVSQSPSNKVTEKGKDVELRCDPISGHTALYWYRQSLGQGLEFLIYFQGNSAPDKSGLPSDRFSAERTGGSVSTLTIQRTQQEDSAVYLCASSLNRLQNEQFFGPGTRLTVL.

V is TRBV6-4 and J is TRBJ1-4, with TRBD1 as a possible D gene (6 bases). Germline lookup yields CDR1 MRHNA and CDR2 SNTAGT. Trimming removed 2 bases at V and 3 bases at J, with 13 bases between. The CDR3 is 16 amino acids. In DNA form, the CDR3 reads TGTGCCAGCAGTGACCCCCCAGGGGCCCCTAATGAAAAACTGTTTTTT. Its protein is CASSDPPGAPNEKLFF.

The CDR3 DNA reads TGTGCCAGCAGTTCCTTCTTCCGGGACATTAACTACGAGCAGTACTTC. Its protein is CASSSFFRDINYEQYF. The rearrangement joins TRBV28 to TRBJ2-7; a weak D match, TRBD1 (6 bases). Deletions cut 4 bases from V and 3 bases from J, with 19 bases between. There are 16 residues in the CDR3. Per the germline V gene, CDR1 is MDHEN and CDR2 is SYDVKM.

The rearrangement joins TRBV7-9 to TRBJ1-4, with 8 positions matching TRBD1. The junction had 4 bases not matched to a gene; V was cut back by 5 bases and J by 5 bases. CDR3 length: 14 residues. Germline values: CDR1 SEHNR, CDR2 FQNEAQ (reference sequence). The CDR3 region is CASSPRTGNEKLFF. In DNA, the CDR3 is TGTGCCAGCAGCCCACGGACAGGGAATGAAAAACTGTTTTTT. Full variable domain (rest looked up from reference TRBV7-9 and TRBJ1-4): DTGVSQNPRHKITKRGQNVTFRCDPISEHNRLYWYRQTLGQGPEFLTYFQNEAQLEKSRLLSDRFSAERPKGSFSTLEIQRTEQGDSAMYLCASSPRTGNEKLFFGSGTQLSVL.

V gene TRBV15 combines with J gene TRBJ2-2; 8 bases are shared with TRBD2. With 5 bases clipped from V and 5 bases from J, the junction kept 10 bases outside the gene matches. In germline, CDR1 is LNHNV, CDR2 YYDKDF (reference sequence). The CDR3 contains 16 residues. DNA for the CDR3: TGTGCCACCAGCGGACCGGGGAGCGGGAGAACCGGGGAGCTGTTTTTT. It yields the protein CATSGPGSGRTGELFF.

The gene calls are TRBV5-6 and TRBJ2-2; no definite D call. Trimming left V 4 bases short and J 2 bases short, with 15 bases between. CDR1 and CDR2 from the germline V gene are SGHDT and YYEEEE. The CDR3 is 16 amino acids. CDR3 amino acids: CASSPPSSANTGELFF. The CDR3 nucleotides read TGTGCCAGCAGCCCACCGTCCAGTGCCAACACCGGGGAGCTGTTTTTT.

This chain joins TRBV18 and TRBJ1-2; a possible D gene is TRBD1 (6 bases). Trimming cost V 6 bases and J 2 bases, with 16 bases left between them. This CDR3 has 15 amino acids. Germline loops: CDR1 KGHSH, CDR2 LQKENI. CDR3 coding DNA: TGTGCCAGCTCGCCAGGGGCCTCCCTCAACTATGGCTACACCTTC. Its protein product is CASSPGASLNYGYTF.

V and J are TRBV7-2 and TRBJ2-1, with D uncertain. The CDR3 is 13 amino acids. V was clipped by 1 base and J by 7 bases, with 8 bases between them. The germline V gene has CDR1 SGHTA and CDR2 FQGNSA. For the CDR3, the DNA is TGTGCCAGCAGCTTAGGTCAGTTAAATGAGCAGTTCTTC. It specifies CASSLGQLNEQFF.